The TCR beta chain described here comes from a study of shared clonotypes between healthy human individuals. Looking at the study overall: Plates per donor: three CD4 naive, three CD4 memory, two CD8 naive, one CD8 memory.

Terminally differentiated effector memory CD45RA+ cells were left out of the naive CD8 fraction, which was CD45RO-negative and positively selected for CCR7. Only Caucasian adults living in Nashville, Tennessee served as donors. With 6 bases removed from V and 3 bases from J, the gap between germline ends came to 6 bases. Germline V CDR1 and CDR2: MNHEY, SVGAGI. There are 12 residues in the CDR3. Generated by immunoSEQ multiplex PCR, the TCRdb table keeps only in-frame clones and is missing some. The table includes some 2.1 million clones, just under 95% detected once. The count of this clone is one. The chain carries TRBV6-5 and TRBJ2-1, with D uncertain. The material sequenced was naive CD8+ T cells sorted from blood. The origin of this receptor is a man in his late teens or twenties in good health. Here the CDR3 reads CASSTGYNEQFF. CDR3 nucleotides: TGTGCCAGCAGCACGGGCTACAATGAGCAGTTCTTC.